This T cell receptor beta chain is drawn from a study of shared T cell receptors in the human thymus. This CDR3 is built from 14 residues. Looked up from germline, CDR1 is SGHDT and CDR2 is YYEEEE. Trimming stripped 3 bases from V and 5 bases from J, with 11 bases between. TCRdb keeps only in-frame clones here, not all; method: immunoSEQ multiplex PCR. The sample contains hundreds of thousands of clones, roughly 86% of which appear only once. The same sample was also studied in work on human thymus T cells. This second study notes: Samples came from healthy Finnish infants during open corrective cardiac surgery. The thymus was resected at corrective cardiac surgery. It looked as if thymic and blood repertoires used V and J genes in a biased way. A high degree of thymic repertoire overlap among unrelated individuals was reported in related research.

This sequence originates from a boy under two years old with a congenital heart defect. The chain joins TRBV5-6 to TRBJ2-2, with D tentatively TRBD2 (6 bases). Sequencing input: thymocytes. As DNA, the CDR3 is TGTGCCAGCAGCTATGGGACTGCTACCGGGGAGCTGTTTTTT. This gives the protein CASSYGTATGELFF.